This is a list of T cell receptor beta chains from one sample in a study of CD8 T cells in ankylosing spondylitis. TCRdb itself ran the 5' RACE reads through MiXCR, one entry per CDR3 protein. The sample consists of around 890,000 distinct CDR3 sequences, over 9.5% of them appearing once. Sequenced input: blood, either unsorted or a sorted T cell fraction (not recorded which). The receptor set was obtained from a male donor with ankylosing spondylitis. CDR3s include the opening cysteine and the closing phenylalanine or tryptophan. Each record gives: V gene, D gene, clone size, J gene, CDR3 DNA, CDR3 protein. The D gene is left open where the match is weak. Clone sizes are given selectively: once, few, many, or a class where the clone is expanded.

TRBV25-1	-	-	TRBJ1-4	TGTGCCAGCAGTGAATCACCCGGGAATAATGAAAAACTGTTTTTT	CASSESPGNNEKLFF
TRBV12-3/TRBV12-4	-	-	TRBJ2-2	TGTGCCAATACACTGGAGAACACCGGGGAGCTGTTTTTT	CANTLENTGELFF
TRBV24-1	-	few	TRBJ1-1	TGTGCCACCAGTGATCGCGCAAATGAAGCTTTCTTT	CATSDRANEAFF
TRBV19	-	few	TRBJ2-1	TGTGCCAGTAGAGGGGGAGCGGTTTACAATGAGCAGTTCTTC	CASRGGAVYNEQFF
TRBV28	TRBD2	-	TRBJ2-3	TGTGCCAGCAGTTTAGGTTGGCGGGGGGCCTTCACAGATACGCAGTATTTT	CASSLGWRGAFTDTQYF
TRBV27	TRBD2	-	TRBJ2-2	TGTGCCAGCAGTTCCCTTGGAGCGGGAGAGCCCGGGGAGCTGTTTTTT	CASSSLGAGEPGELFF
TRBV20-1	TRBD2	many	TRBJ2-1	TGCAGTGCTAGTGACGGGACTAGCTCGTCCAATGAGCAGTTCTTC	CSASDGTSSSNEQFF
TRBV20-1	-	-	TRBJ2-1	TGCAGTGCTAGAGATATGAGGGGGGGCTCCTACAATGAGCAGTTCTTC	CSARDMRGGSYNEQFF
TRBV29-1	-	many	TRBJ1-2	TGCAGCGTTGAACGGCTCCTCGGGAATGGCTACACCTTC	CSVERLLGNGYTF
TRBV12-3/TRBV12-4	-	-	TRBJ1-1	TGTGCCAGCAGTTACGACAGTAACACTGAAGCTTTCTTT	CASSYDSNTEAFF
TRBV4-3	-	-	TRBJ1-2	TGCGCCAGCAGCCAAGATCAGAACAGGGAGGATGGCTACACCTTC	CASSQDQNREDGYTF
TRBV7-6	TRBD1	many	TRBJ2-7	TGTGCCAGCAGCCTCCAGACAGGGGGATTCTACGAGCAGTACTTC	CASSLQTGGFYEQYF
TRBV7-2	-	few	TRBJ2-1	TGTGCCAGCAGACAGGGGGGGAGGGCCCTCAATGGGCAGTTCTTC	CASRQGGRALNGQFF
TRBV7-8	TRBD2	-	TRBJ2-7	TGTGCCAGCAGCTTAGTGGCGGGGGGCGAGCAGTACTTC	CASSLVAGGEQYF
TRBV20-1	-	many	TRBJ2-5	TGCAGTGCTAGGGACGGTCAAGAGACCCAGTACTTC	CSARDGQETQYF
TRBV27	TRBD1	-	TRBJ1-5	TGTGCCAGCAGTCTTAGACAGGGGCCGGCCCATCAGCCCCAGCATTTT	CASSLRQGPAHQPQHF
TRBV20-1	TRBD2	few	TRBJ2-5	TGCAGTGCTTCGACTAGCGAGCAAGAGACCCAGTACTTC	CSASTSEQETQYF
TRBV7-2	-	-	TRBJ2-3	TGTGCCAGCAGCTTTAGCAGGGGGGAAATAAATACGCAGTATTTT	CASSFSRGEINTQYF
TRBV27	TRBD1	few	TRBJ1-2	TGTGCCAGCAGTTTACCCGACAGGGGGCAAGGTGGCTACACCTTC	CASSLPDRGQGGYTF
TRBV5-1	TRBD2	few	TRBJ2-3	TGCGCCAGCGGCTCGGGACTAGCGGGATCCACAGATACGCAGTATTTT	CASGSGLAGSTDTQYF
TRBV12-3/TRBV12-4	-	-	TRBJ1-3	TGTGCCAGCAGTTCTCGACCGCCAATGGCACCCTCTGGAAACACCATATATTTT	CASSSRPPMAPSGNTIYF
TRBV5-1	-	-	TRBJ1-3	TGCGCCAGCAGCCTGACCTCGATTGGAAACACCATATATTTT	CASSLTSIGNTIYF
TRBV11-2	-	few	TRBJ2-3	TGTGCCAGCAGCTTAGAGCCTAGCTCGGGTACGCAGTATTTT	CASSLEPSSGTQYF
TRBV5-1	-	-	TRBJ2-5	TGCGCCAGCAGGCTCTTGGGGGGCGAGGAGACCCAGTACTTC	CASRLLGGEETQYF
TRBV15	-	few	TRBJ2-2	TGTGCCACCAGCAGGGCTCCGAACACCGGGGAGCTGTTTTTT	CATSRAPNTGELFF
TRBV4-2	-	-	TRBJ1-5	TGTGCCAGCAGCCAAGAAGGCCTGGCCCTAAATCAGCCCCAGCATTTT	CASSQEGLALNQPQHF
TRBV10-3	TRBD1	many	TRBJ1-2	TGTGCCATCAGTGTGTCCGGGACAGCCTATGGCTACACCTTC	CAISVSGTAYGYTF
TRBV7-3	TRBD2	-	TRBJ2-1	TGTGCCAGCAGAAGGGACTATAGCGGGGGCCATGAGCAGTTCTTC	CASRRDYSGGHEQFF
TRBV24-1	-	-	TRBJ2-3	TGTGCCACCAGTGACAAGATGTTAGATACGCAGTATTTT	CATSDKMLDTQYF
TRBV2	TRBD1	-	TRBJ1-6	TGTGCCAGCAGACCGACAGGGAGGTTGTATTCACCCCTCCACTTT	CASRPTGRLYSPLHF
TRBV10-3	-	-	TRBJ1-4	TGTGCCATCAGTGAGTCGGGTCTGAATGAAAAACTGTTTTTT	CAISESGLNEKLFF
TRBV15	TRBD1	-	TRBJ2-7	TGTGCCACCAGCAGAGTACTCCCCTTGCAGGGGGACGAGCAGTACTTC	CATSRVLPLQGDEQYF
TRBV29-1	TRBD1	once	TRBJ1-2	TGCAGCGTCCCGGACAGGGAGAGTGGCTACACCTTC	CSVPDRESGYTF
TRBV25-1	-	-	TRBJ2-2	TGTGCCAGCCTTTCTTCCCTCACCGGGGAGCTGTTTTTT	CASLSSLTGELFF
TRBV11-2	-	few	TRBJ2-1	TGTGCCAGCAGCTTCCCCGGGGGTCCCAGGAGCTCCTACAATGAGCAGTTCTTC	CASSFPGGPRSSYNEQFF
TRBV12-3/TRBV12-4	-	many	TRBJ1-6	TGTGCCAGCAGTCCCCGGACAGCGCCAAGGAATTCACCCCTCCACTTT	CASSPRTAPRNSPLHF
TRBV4-3	-	many	TRBJ1-1	TGCGCCAGCAGCCAAGAATGGGTCATGAACACTGAAGCTTTCTTT	CASSQEWVMNTEAFF
TRBV29-1	-	few	TRBJ1-2	TGCAGCGTCGGGGGGGGGCAGGGAGGTTACAGTGGCTACACCTTC	CSVGGGQGGYSGYTF
TRBV21-1	-	few	TRBJ1-6	TGTGCCAGCAGCAAAGCGCTGTATGACACAAAACCATCACCCCTCCACTTT	CASSKALYDTKPSPLHF
TRBV6-1	-	-	TRBJ1-1	TGTGCCAGCAGTCCCACTAGGGTCACTGAAGCTTTCTTT	CASSPTRVTEAFF
TRBV20-1	-	many	TRBJ2-3	TGCAGTGCTAGTCTTGGGACAGATACGCAGTATTTT	CSASLGTDTQYF
TRBV6-5	-	many	TRBJ2-1	TGTGCCAGCAGTTCCCGACTGGAGAATGAGCAGTTCTTC	CASSSRLENEQFF
TRBV9	-	few	TRBJ2-1	TGTGCCAGCAGCGTACGTTCTGCTTCCTACAATGAGCAGTTCTTC	CASSVRSASYNEQFF
TRBV7-9	-	few	TRBJ1-4	TGTGCCAGCAGCTTCTCCGGGGCTGAGGAAAAACTGTTTTTT	CASSFSGAEEKLFF
TRBV7-9	-	-	TRBJ1-2	TGTGCCAGCAGCTTAGCAGGGGCGGTCTATGGCTACACCTTC	CASSLAGAVYGYTF
TRBV3-1	-	-	TRBJ2-2	TGTGCCAGCAGCCACTGGACAGCGAACACCGGGGAGCTGTTTTTT	CASSHWTANTGELFF
TRBV11-2	TRBD2	few	TRBJ2-3	TGTGCCAGCAGCCGTGGAACTAGCGGGGGACCCCCGTATTTT	CASSRGTSGGPPYF
TRBV20-1	TRBD2	-	TRBJ2-5	TGCTGTGCTAGAGGGGAGGGCCAACGGGAGACCCAGTACTTC	CCARGEGQRETQYF
TRBV7-9	-	-	TRBJ2-7	TGTGCCAGCAGCTTTTATGCGCCACCTGGGCAGTACTTC	CASSFYAPPGQYF